The 21 T cell receptor beta chains presented below share a single source sample, sequenced in a study of Ad26.COV2.S vaccination and SARS-CoV-2 variants (dated by TCRdb to about 2021). The treatment or condition label of this sample denotes: roughly 18 received Ad26.COV2.S at low or high dose, single or two shots; several received placebo; per-sample allocation not given. For vaccine and placebo recipients, repertoires were sequenced using samples collected on day 63 after the first injection. Library preparation used the immunoSEQ multiplex PCR assay. Imported from immuneACCESS, the table was reduced by TCRdb to in-frame sequences with V and J called. These copies leave out some clones; in studies compared against another copy, an unresolved V gene accounts for under half, and the cause of the remainder is not known. The sample yields 360,000 or so clones; roughly 91% were counted once. Approximately 3.6% of the sample is taken by the ten largest.

The sequenced sample was peripheral blood, obtained in a trial of Ad26.COV2.S vaccine versus placebo. The source is a person aged 18-65 years who received the Ad26.COV2.S COVID-19 vaccine or a placebo.

The J gene is TRBJ1-2, the V gene TRBV5-4; a possible D gene is TRBD1 (6 bases). Trimming took 4 bases from V and 8 from J, leaving 21 bases between them. The CDR3 runs 15 residues. Looked up from germline, CDR1 is SGHNT and CDR2 is YYREEE (reference sequence). The CDR3 is CASSIITQGFEGYTF. CDR3 coding DNA: TGTGCCAGCAGCATAATAACACAGGGATTTGAAGGCTACACCTTC.

V and J are TRBV15 and TRBJ1-6; D is ambiguous. Trimming took 1 base from V and 4 from J, leaving 5 bases between them. The CDR3 is made up of 14 amino acids. Per germline, CDR1 LNHNV and CDR2 YYDKDF (reference sequence). The CDR3, as DNA: TGTGCCACCAGCAGAGCTGATTATAATTCACCCCTCCACTTT. It yields the protein CATSRADYNSPLHF.

The chain carries TRBV19 and TRBJ1-5; TRBD1 is a possible D gene (5 bases). V lost 2 bases and J lost 4, with 9 bases in between. The CDR3 sequence is 14 residues long. The germline gives CDR1 LNHDA, CDR2 SQIVND (reference sequence). Here the CDR3 reads CASSISGLNQPQHF. The CDR3 nucleotides are TGTGCCAGTAGTATATCAGGGCTAAATCAGCCCCAGCATTTT.

This chain joins TRBV6-6 and TRBJ1-2; 8 bases match TRBD1. The CDR3 extends over 14 amino acids. Trimming at V came to 4 bases and at J to 6 bases, leaving 7 bases not matched to a gene. The germline gives CDR1 MNHNY, CDR2 SVGAGI (reference sequence). The CDR3, as DNA: TGTGCCAGCAGTTCACCGGACAGGGCTGATGGCTACACCTTC. Translating gives CASSSPDRADGYTF.

This sequence joins TRBV6-2 or TRBV6-3 and TRBJ2-5; unclear D gene. CDR3 length: 11 residues. V lost 1 base to trimming and J lost 7 bases, with 4 bases between them. Germline V gives CDR1 MNHEY, CDR2 SVGEGT. CDR3 coding DNA: TGTGCCAGCAGTTACTTGAGGACCCAGTACTTC. It translates to CASSYLRTQYF.

V and J are TRBV12-5 and TRBJ1-6, with D perhaps matching TRBD1 (5 bases). The CDR3 runs to 14 residues. The V and J ends lost 7 bases and 7 bases respectively, with 14 bases between them. Germline assignment: CDR1 LGHNT and CDR2 FRNRAP. CDR3 sequence: CASATPGVNSPLHF. The CDR3 region has the DNA TGTGCTAGTGCTACCCCGGGGGTCAATTCACCCCTCCACTTT. The whole variable domain, remainder taken from reference TRBV12-5 and TRBJ1-6, is DARVTQTPRHKVTEMGQEVTMRCQPILGHNTVFWYRQTMMQGLELLAYFRNRAPLDDSGMPKDRFSAEMPDATLATLKIQPSEPRDSAVYFCASATPGVNSPLHFGNGTRLTVT.

The chain couples TRBV10-3 to TRBJ2-7; the D gene is possibly TRBD2 (7 bases). CDR3 length equals 14 residues. Trimming left V 4 bases short and J 2 bases short, with 12 bases between. Per germline, CDR1 ENHRY and CDR2 SYGVKD. The CDR3 nucleotides are TGTGCCATCAGTGGGGGCGGGGGCCCCTACGAGCAGTACTTC. Its translation is CAISGGGGPYEQYF.

This clone was seen once. This CDR3 reads CAGGMGPRNTEAFF. Here the CDR3 DNA reads TGTGCCGGGGGAATGGGACCGAGGAACACTGAAGCTTTCTTT. The gene calls are TRBV30 and TRBJ1-1; D is perhaps TRBD1 (5 bases). The CDR3 runs to 14 residues. The V gene's germline CDR1 is GTSNPN and CDR2 SVGIG (reference sequence). V lost 8 bases, J lost 1 base, and 17 bases lay in between.

J is TRBJ2-2 and V is TRBV11-3; no clear D. The V and J ends lost 0 bases and 6 bases respectively, with 2 bases between them. The CDR3 consists of 12 residues. The germline V gene has CDR1 SGHNT and CDR2 YENEEA. The CDR3 loop reads CASSLDPGELFF. The DNA for the CDR3 is TGTGCCAGCAGCTTAGACCCCGGGGAGCTGTTTTTT.

V usage is TRBV18 and J usage is TRBJ1-6; D is unclear. Germline CDR1 KGHSH, CDR2 LQKENI. The CDR3 has 15 amino acids. Trimming stripped 2 bases from V and 6 bases from J, with 11 bases between. CDR3 residues: CASSPEGGINSPLHF. The CDR3 nucleotides read TGTGCCAGCTCACCAGAAGGAGGGATTAATTCACCCCTCCACTTT. The full variable domain, with the rest looked up from reference TRBV18 and TRBJ1-6, is NAGVMQNPRHLVRRRGQEARLRCSPMKGHSHVYWYRQLPEEGLKFMVYLQKENIIDESGMPKERFSAEFPKEGPSILRIQQVVRGDSAAYFCASSPEGGINSPLHFGNGTRLTVT.

This sequence joins TRBV21-1 and TRBJ2-3; whether TRBD1, the table's D call, matches the DNA was not checked. TRBV21-1 is a pseudogene. The CDR3 covers 16 residues. CDR3 bases: TGTGCCAGCAGCAAAGCTGCAGGGCTTTGCACAGATACGCAGTATTTT. Translation gives CASSKAAGLCTDTQYF.

The rearrangement links TRBV19 to TRBJ2-1, with TRBD2 identical over 7 bases. V lost 5 bases to trimming and J lost 1 base; unmatched junction nucleotides: 5. This CDR3 spans 15 amino acids. The V gene's germline CDR1 is LNHDA and CDR2 SQIVND (reference sequence). This CDR3 is CASSPLAASYNEQFF. In DNA, the CDR3 is TGTGCCAGTAGTCCCCTAGCGGCTTCCTACAATGAGCAGTTCTTC.

This rearrangement joins TRBV7-9 to TRBJ2-3; 10 bases fit TRBD2. Germline V gives CDR1 SEHNR, CDR2 FQNEAQ (reference sequence). This CDR3 has 16 residues. With 6 bases clipped from V and 2 bases from J, the junction kept 8 bases outside the gene matches. The CDR3 is CASRRLAGAYTDTQYF. In DNA, the CDR3 is TGTGCCAGCAGGCGTCTAGCGGGGGCCTACACAGATACGCAGTATTTT.

The CDR3 DNA reads as TGTGCCAGCAGCGACCGCAGGAGCACCGGGGAGCTGTTTTTT. It specifies CASSDRRSTGELFF. The rearrangement uses TRBV7-8 and TRBJ2-2, with D unclear. The CDR3 is made up of 14 amino acids. The ends were cut back, 5 bases at V and 4 bases at J, with 11 bases in the middle. CDR1 SGHVS and CDR2 FQNEAQ come from the germline V gene.

As regards this clone: The junction differs from germline at one of its ends, possibly a read error. DNA for the CDR3: TGTGCCAGCAGCTTAGAACGTGATTATGGCTGCACCTTC. This encodes CASSLERDYGCTF. The rearrangement joins TRBV13 to TRBJ1-2; no clear D. In germline, CDR1 is PRHDT, CDR2 FYEKMQ (reference sequence). The length of the CDR3 is 13 residues.

V and J are TRBV4-3 and TRBJ2-2; weak D call: TRBD2 (6 bases). V gave up 3 bases and J gave up 6 bases, with 14 bases separating them. This CDR3 has 15 amino acids. CDR1 and CDR2 from the germline V gene are LGHNA and YSLEER. CDR3 protein: CASSQFGGEAGELFF. CDR3 in DNA: TGCGCCAGCAGCCAGTTCGGGGGAGAGGCCGGGGAGCTGTTTTTT.

The J gene is TRBJ2-5, the V gene TRBV7-6; D is undetermined. Trimming took 0 bases from V and 5 from J, leaving 4 bases between them. This CDR3 is built from 12 residues. Germline V lookup: CDR1 SGHVS, CDR2 FNYEAQ. CDR3 in DNA: TGTGCCAGCAGCTTAGCGCTTGAGACCCAGTACTTC. It encodes CASSLALETQYF.

This chain connects TRBV6-5 to TRBJ1-5; no clear D gene. The ends were cut back, 6 bases at V and 1 base at J, with 13 bases in the middle. The germline V gene encodes CDR1 MNHEY and CDR2 SVGAGI. This CDR3 has 15 amino acids. CDR3 DNA: TGTGCCAGCAGGCTGACCCTAGCGAGCAATCAGCCCCAGCATTTT. It specifies CASRLTLASNQPQHF.

This clone occurred a few times. The V and J genes are TRBV5-1 and TRBJ2-5, with 11 bases that match TRBD2. V was clipped by 4 bases and J by 5 bases; unmatched bases: 7. CDR1 is SGHRS, CDR2 YFSETQ, per germline. The CDR3 loop spans 15 amino acids. As DNA, the CDR3 is TGCGCCAGCAGCCTTTCGACTAGCGGGGCGGAGACCCAGTACTTC. Translation: CASSLSTSGAETQYF.

J is TRBJ2-6 and V is TRBV4-3; a weak D match, TRBD1 (6 bases). The CDR3 sequence is 19 residues long. Germline CDR1 LGHNA, CDR2 YSLEER. V was shortened by 0 bases and J by 3 bases, with 18 bases between the two germline ends. The CDR3 here is CASSQDSGQHIRGANVLTF. CDR3 bases: TGCGCCAGCAGCCAAGATTCAGGACAGCATATCCGTGGGGCCAACGTCCTGACTTTC.

CDR3 sequence (DNA): TGTGCCAGTAGTACCCCAGGGGGTTGGGGGAAAGGCACTGAAGCTTTCTTT. Translating gives CASSTPGGWGKGTEAFF. V and J are TRBV19 and TRBJ1-1; 7 bases match TRBD1. The length of the CDR3 is 17 residues. The germline V gene encodes CDR1 LNHDA and CDR2 SQIVND (reference sequence). The trim removed 4 bases at V and 4 bases at J, leaving 15 bases unmatched.